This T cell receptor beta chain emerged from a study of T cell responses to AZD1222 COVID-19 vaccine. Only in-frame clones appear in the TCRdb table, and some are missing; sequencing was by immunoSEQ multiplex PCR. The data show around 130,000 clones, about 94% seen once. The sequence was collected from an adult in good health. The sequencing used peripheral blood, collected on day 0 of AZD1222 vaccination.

CDR3 nucleotide sequence: TGTGCCAGCAGCCAAGATCCTAGCGGGGTCCAAGAGACCCAGTACTTC. It yields the protein CASSQDPSGVQETQYF. This sequence joins TRBV4-2 and TRBJ2-5; 9 bases line up with TRBD2. Germline V lookup: CDR1 LGHNA, CDR2 YNFKEQ. CDR3 length: 16 residues. After removal of 0 bases from V and 1 base from J, the junction contained 3 bases not matched to a gene.